The sequence of this T cell receptor (beta chain) was determined in a study of blood T cell repertoires in COVID-19. Study information: Collection of acute and convalescent COVID-19 samples took place in the United States, Italy and Spain. Sources were T cells, B-cell-depleted T cells, or PBMCs; the material itself was cDNA or gDNA.

Enrolled through a virtual design, the participants were between about 18 and 100 years of age and came from 24 US areas. The authors' processing: Amplifying reference gene primers gave estimates of nucleated cell counts. Profiled with immunoSEQ multiplex PCR; TCRdb holds only in-frame clones, not every one. V and J calls and clone size follow that table, whereas D and trimming were derived from the DNA. The table has roughly 180,000 clones, 86% seen once. The source material was PBMCs or T cells enriched from blood (not recorded which). The receptor's source is a woman in her 30s who had recovered from COVID-19.

CDR3 bases: TGTGCCAGCAGCTTTGGGGGGTCCTCCTACGAGCAGTACTTC. Its translation: CASSFGGSSYEQYF. The chain recombines TRBV7-8 with TRBJ2-7, with a tentative D call TRBD2 (6 bases). Germline V lookup: CDR1 SGHVS, CDR2 FQNEAQ. V lost 3 bases and J lost 0, with 9 bases in between. This CDR3 region has 14 residues.